A single sample gave rise to the 14 T cell receptor beta chains below, sequenced in a study of blood T cell repertoires in COVID-19. Assay used: immunoSEQ multiplex PCR; TCRdb lists only in-frame clones, some missing. This sample yields around 300,000 clones, of which about 90% are seen a single time; 0.8% to 1.3% belongs to the top ten. Sequencing was performed on peripheral blood. These receptor sequences come from a woman between 40 and 55 years old with COVID-19, enrolled during active disease.

The chain couples TRBV29-1 to TRBJ2-7; 10 bases agree with TRBD2. CDR3 length: 14 residues. The ends lost 3 bases at V and 0 bases at J; junction bases unmatched: 2. CDR1 is SQVTM and CDR2 is ANQGSEA in the germline V gene. In DNA form, the CDR3 reads TGCAGCGTTGATACTAGCGGGACCTCCTACGAGCAGTACTTC. Translated, it gives CSVDTSGTSYEQYF.

The chain is built from TRBV4-1 and TRBJ2-1, with TRBD1 matching over 9 bases. The trim removed 5 bases at V and 15 bases at J, leaving 11 bases unmatched. CDR3 length equals 13 residues. The germline CDR1 and CDR2 sequences are MGHRA and YSYEKL. The CDR3 here is CASSLGGVTGGFF. The CDR3 region has the DNA TGCGCCAGCAGCTTAGGGGGCGTGACAGGGGGGTTCTTC.

About this clone: Other DNA sequences from this sample encode an identical CDR3 as well. The chain employs TRBV30 and TRBJ1-1; 10 bases match TRBD1. The V gene's germline CDR1 is GTSNPN and CDR2 SVGIG (reference sequence). The CDR3 contains 12 residues. J was trimmed by 2 bases and V by 8 bases; bases with no gene match: 2. CDR3 nucleotides: TGTGCCGGGGACAGGGGAAACACTGAAGCTTTCTTT. Amino acid sequence: CAGDRGNTEAFF.

The chain is built from TRBV7-9 and TRBJ2-1; TRBD2 aligns across 9 bases. The germline gives CDR1 SEHNR, CDR2 FQNEAQ (reference sequence). This CDR3 has 16 amino acids. J was trimmed by 3 bases and V by 1 base; bases with no gene match: 4. The CDR3 DNA reads TGTGCCAGCAGCTTAGTTCTAGCGGGATTCTACAATGAGCAGTTCTTC. Amino acid sequence: CASSLVLAGFYNEQFF.

The chain uses TRBV6-5 and TRBJ2-7, with 11 bases lining up with TRBD2. Per germline, CDR1 MNHEY and CDR2 SVGAGI. This CDR3 contains 15 residues. The ends lost 5 bases at V and 2 bases at J; junction bases unmatched: 5. The CDR3 sequence is CASSRTSGYAYEQYF. CDR3 nucleotides: TGTGCCAGCAGTAGGACTAGCGGGTATGCCTACGAGCAGTACTTC.

The sample holds one count of this clone. J is TRBJ1-6 and V is TRBV2, with D unresolved. The CDR3 runs 15 residues. CDR1 is SNHLY and CDR2 is FYNNEI in the germline V gene. V was cut by 6 bases and J by 6 bases, with 15 bases left in between. The CDR3 is CASSPQGSPNSPLHF. CDR3 nucleotide sequence: TGTGCCAGCAGCCCCCAAGGGAGCCCTAATTCACCCCTCCACTTT.

The V and J genes are TRBV5-1 and TRBJ2-7; D not certain. This CDR3 region has 12 residues. V was cut by 4 bases and J by 6 bases, with 11 bases left in between. Germline CDR1 is SGHRS and CDR2 is YFSETQ. CDR3 nucleotides: TGCGCCAGCAGCGCCCTCCTATCCGAGCAGTACTTC. It translates to CASSALLSEQYF.

V usage is TRBV19 and J usage is TRBJ1-5, with a tentative D call TRBD1 (5 bases). V gave up 7 bases and J gave up 4 bases, with 14 bases separating them. The CDR3 is made up of 14 amino acids. CDR1 and CDR2 from the germline V gene are LNHDA and SQIVND (reference sequence). As DNA, the CDR3 is TGTGCCAGTACCACCCAGCGGGGGAATCAGCCCCAGCATTTT. Translating it yields CASTTQRGNQPQHF.

The V and J genes are TRBV6-1 and TRBJ1-1, with unresolved D. Trimming removed 1 base from V and 7 bases from J, with 7 bases in between. This CDR3 spans 12 amino acids. CDR1 MNHNS and CDR2 SASEGT come from the germline V gene. CDR3 residues: CASSEVSYEAFF. DNA of the CDR3: TGTGCCAGCAGTGAAGTAAGCTATGAAGCTTTCTTT.

This sequence joins TRBV6-5 and TRBJ2-3; tentatively, D is TRBD2 (6 bases). Looked up from germline, CDR1 is MNHEY and CDR2 is SVGAGI. The CDR3 sequence is 15 residues long. V was shortened by 2 bases and J by 1 base, with 10 bases between the two germline ends. Here the CDR3 reads CASSYRGSGTDTQYF. The CDR3 DNA reads as TGTGCCAGCAGTTACCGGGGGTCGGGCACAGATACGCAGTATTTT.

V usage is TRBV7-9 and J usage is TRBJ2-7, with D unclear. CDR3 length equals 15 residues. V gave up 1 base and J gave up 2 bases, with 12 bases separating them. The germline CDR1 and CDR2 sequences are SEHNR and FQNEAQ (reference sequence). For the CDR3, the DNA is TGTGCCAGCAGCTTAGGGTCCTCTTCTACCTACGAGCAGTACTTC. Protein sequence: CASSLGSSSTYEQYF.

The CDR3 sequence: CASSHNRVQYF. CDR3 bases: TGTGCCAGCAGCCATAACAGGGTACAGTACTTC. The V call is TRBV14, the J call TRBJ2-7, with a possible D match to TRBD1 (6 bases). Per germline, CDR1 SGHDN and CDR2 FVKESK. CDR3 length equals 11 residues. Trimming cost V 3 bases and J 10 bases, with 10 bases left between them.

The CDR3 spells CASSYSSGAYEQYF. The CDR3 nucleotides are TGTGCCAGCAGTTACTCGAGTGGGGCGTACGAGCAGTACTTC. J is TRBJ2-7 and V is TRBV6-6; TRBD1 might be the D (5 bases). CDR3 size: 14 residues. The V gene's germline CDR1 is MNHNY and CDR2 SVGAGI (reference sequence). Trimming pared 0 bases from V and 4 bases from J, leaving 10 bases between.

The V call is TRBV12-3 or TRBV12-4, the J call TRBJ2-4; maybe TRBD2 (6 bases). This CDR3 has 13 residues. The V and J ends lost 5 bases and 7 bases respectively, with 12 bases between them. CDR3 amino acids: CASSGGLMNIQYF. CDR3 DNA: TGTGCCAGCAGTGGGGGACTTATGAACATTCAGTACTTC.